Listed here are 27 T cell receptor beta chains from one sample, sequenced in a study. TCRdb processed the RT-PCR reads anew with MiXCR; each CDR3 protein has one entry. This table has about 700,000 distinct CDR3 sequences, approximately 15% appearing once. Sequencing input: memory CD4+ T cells from blood. These receptors originate from a female donor in good health, serving as a healthy control.

In its sample, this clonotype was seen many times. The chain is built from TRBV4-2 and TRBJ2-3, with 8 bases fitting TRBD2. The germline gives CDR1 LGHNA, CDR2 YNFKEQ. This CDR3 is built from 18 residues. J lost 5 bases, V lost 2 bases, and 15 bases had no gene match. The CDR3 DNA is TGTGCCAGCAGCCAACTCCCCACAACGAGCGGGAGAGTAGATACGCAGTATTTT. Translation gives CASSQLPTTSGRVDTQYF.

This chain uses TRBV3-1 with TRBJ1-2; the D gene is possibly TRBD1 (6 bases). The length of the CDR3 is 13 residues. Germline V gives CDR1 LGHDT, CDR2 YNNKEL (reference sequence). V lost 5 bases to trimming and J lost 7 bases, with 14 bases between them. The chain's CDR3 is CASSDGGASGYTF. The DNA for the CDR3 is TGTGCCAGCAGCGATGGGGGCGCGAGTGGCTACACCTTC.

The chain couples TRBV7-9 to TRBJ2-3, with 9 positions matching TRBD1. Germline CDR1 is SEHNR and CDR2 is FQNEAQ (reference sequence). Germline trimming cut 6 bases from V and 4 bases from J; bases unmatched to any gene: 2. CDR3 length equals 13 residues. This chain's CDR3 is CASRQGAPDTQYF. For the CDR3, the DNA is TGTGCCAGCAGACAGGGGGCTCCAGATACGCAGTATTTT.

V is TRBV11-2 and J is TRBJ1-4, with D hard to call. CDR1 is SGHAT, CDR2 FQNNGV, per germline. The V end was cut by 4 bases, the J end by 8 bases, with 5 bases between. The CDR3 spans 11 residues. The CDR3 loop is CASSSFEKLFF. CDR3 bases: TGTGCCAGCAGCTCCTTCGAAAAACTGTTTTTT.

The chain employs TRBV9 and TRBJ1-2, with no clear D. The CDR3 sequence is 14 residues long. Germline CDR1 SGDLS, CDR2 YYNGEE. Between the trimmed V and J ends, which lost 0 bases and 4 bases, there was a span of 10 bases. The CDR3 bases are TGTGCCAGCAGCGTAGACGAGGGTTCCTATGGCTACACCTTC. Encoded protein: CASSVDEGSYGYTF. Together with reference TRBV9 and TRBJ1-2, the CDR3 gives the full variable domain: DSGVTQTPKHLITATGQRVTLRCSPRSGDLSVYWYQQSLDQGLQFLIQYYNGEERAKGNILERFSAQQFPDLHSELNLSSLELGDSALYFCASSVDEGSYGYTFGSGTRLTVV.

This clonotype turned up a few times. The J gene is TRBJ1-1, the V gene TRBV20-1; TRBD1 is a possible D gene (5 bases). The germline V gene encodes CDR1 DFQATT and CDR2 SNEGSKA (reference sequence). The V and J ends lost 1 base and 1 base respectively, with 16 bases between them. CDR3 length equals 16 residues. Here the CDR3 reads CSARVGTSSRNTEAFF. The DNA of the CDR3 is TGCAGTGCTAGAGTAGGGACCAGTAGTAGGAACACTGAAGCTTTCTTT.

The chain combines TRBV4-2 with TRBJ2-1; D ambiguous. V was cut by 0 bases and J by 14 bases, with 8 bases left in between. Germline-derived CDR1 and CDR2 are LGHNA and YNFKEQ. The CDR3 loop spans 11 amino acids. CDR3 region: CASSQDSREFF. As DNA, the CDR3 is TGTGCCAGCAGCCAAGATAGCCGGGAGTTCTTC.

The chain recombines TRBV29-1 with TRBJ2-2; D is undetermined. CDR1 SQVTM and CDR2 ANQGSEA come from the germline V gene. Trimming took 2 bases from V and 1 from J, leaving 5 bases between them. CDR3 length equals 13 residues. CDR3 DNA sequence: TGCAGCGTTGAACCGGAGAACACCGGGGAGCTGTTTTTT. It translates to CSVEPENTGELFF.

Ten or more counts support this clonotype. This rearrangement joins TRBV28 to TRBJ2-1; 12 nucleotides align to TRBD2. Germline V gene sequence: CDR1 MDHEN, CDR2 SYDVKM. The V gene end was trimmed by 6 bases and the J gene end by 2 bases; junction bases not matched to a gene: 5. The CDR3 length is 16 residues. CDR3 loop: CASSHLAGGPYNEQFF. Written as DNA, the CDR3 is TGTGCCAGCAGCCATCTAGCGGGAGGGCCCTACAATGAGCAGTTCTTC.

V usage is TRBV7-7 and J usage is TRBJ2-3; maybe TRBD2 (6 bases). CDR3 length equals 14 residues. Germline V gene lookup returns CDR1 SSHAT and CDR2 FNYEAQ (reference sequence). V lost 5 bases and J lost 5, with 14 bases in between. CDR3 sequence reads: CASSLGPAGDTQYF. In nucleotides, the CDR3 is TGTGCCAGCAGCCTCGGACCAGCGGGAGATACGCAGTATTTT. Full variable domain (rest looked up from reference TRBV7-7 and TRBJ2-3): GAGVSQSPRYKVTKRGQDVTLRCDPISSHATLYWYQQALGQGPEFLTYFNYEAQPDKSGLPSDRFSAERPEGSISTLTIQRTEQRDSAMYRCASSLGPAGDTQYFGPGTRLTVL.

V usage is TRBV5-5 and J usage is TRBJ1-4, with 8 bases identical to TRBD1. V shed 2 bases, J shed 4 bases, and the junction held 7 bases outside the gene matches. Germline CDR1 and CDR2: SGHKS and YYEKEE (reference sequence). There are 16 residues in the CDR3. The CDR3 sequence: CASSFSGQADNEKLFF. The CDR3 DNA reads TGTGCCAGCAGCTTCTCGGGACAGGCGGATAATGAAAAACTGTTTTTT.

The chain employs TRBV11-3 and TRBJ2-1; D possibly matches TRBD1 or TRBD2 (5 bases each). Germline V gene lookup returns CDR1 SGHNT and CDR2 YENEEA. V was clipped by 0 bases and J by 5 bases, with 5 bases between them. The CDR3 covers 13 residues. The chain's CDR3 is CASSLEGDNEQFF. The DNA of the CDR3 is TGTGCCAGCAGCTTAGAGGGGGACAATGAGCAGTTCTTC. Together with reference TRBV11-3 and TRBJ2-1, the CDR3 gives the full variable domain: EAGVVQSPRYKIIEKKQPVAFWCNPISGHNTLYWYLQNLGQGPELLIRYENEEAVDDSQLPKDRFSAERLKGVDSTLKIQPAELGDSAVYLCASSLEGDNEQFFGPGTRLTVL.

This chain joins TRBV6-6 and TRBJ2-6, with D uncertain. The CDR3 spans 16 residues. CDR1 and CDR2 (germline): MNHNY, SVGAGI (reference sequence). V dropped 2 bases and J dropped 2 bases, with 10 bases sitting between them. The CDR3 coding sequence is TGTGCCAGCAGTTACCCTAAAACCACTGGGGCCAACGTCCTGACTTTC. Protein: CASSYPKTTGANVLTF.

The rearrangement links TRBV18 to TRBJ2-5; the match to TRBD1 covers 7 bases. The CDR3 contains 16 residues. V gave up 3 bases and J gave up 5 bases; unmatched junction bases: 12. Germline assignment: CDR1 KGHSH and CDR2 LQKENI. CDR3 region: CASSPSRDRVHETQYF. The CDR3 DNA sequence: TGTGCCAGCTCACCGTCCCGGGACAGAGTTCATGAGACCCAGTACTTC.

There are a few counts of this clonotype. The chain couples TRBV3-1 to TRBJ2-7; weak D call: TRBD2 (6 bases). Germline loops: CDR1 LGHDT, CDR2 YNNKEL (reference sequence). Trimming stripped 3 bases from V and 4 bases from J, with 10 bases between. The CDR3 length is 13 residues. The CDR3 loop is CASSHRESYEQYF. As DNA, the CDR3 is TGTGCCAGCAGCCACCGGGAGAGTTACGAGCAGTACTTC.

This chain joins TRBV18 and TRBJ2-4, with TRBD2 matching 7 bases. This CDR3 contains 14 residues. Trimming cost V 2 bases and J 8 bases; bases outside gene matches: 6. Germline CDR1 is KGHSH and CDR2 is LQKENI. The CDR3 region has the DNA TGTGCCAGCTCACCAGGGACTAATACAGACATTCAGTACTTC. Its protein is CASSPGTNTDIQYF.

The genes are TRBV5-6 and TRBJ2-7; 7 positions agree with TRBD2. The V segment lost 4 bases and the J segment 4 bases; nucleotides outside the gene matches: 11. The length of the CDR3 is 15 residues. Per the germline V gene, CDR1 is SGHDT and CDR2 is YYEEEE. The CDR3, as DNA: TGTGCCAGCAGCCTGGGGAGCGGGACTTGGTACGAGCAGTACTTC. It specifies CASSLGSGTWYEQYF. Supplemented by reference TRBV5-6 and TRBJ2-7, the full variable domain reads DAGVTQSPTHLIKTRGQQVTLRCSPKSGHDTVSWYQQALGQGPQFIFQYYEEEERQRGNFPDRFSGHQFPNYSSELNVNALLLGDSALYLCASSLGSGTWYEQYFGPGTRLTVT.

Ten or more counts support this clonotype. DNA for the CDR3: TGTGCCAGCAGCCTTACACCCAGTCTCACAGATACGCAGTATTTT. Translating gives CASSLTPSLTDTQYF. The V call is TRBV5-6, the J call TRBJ2-3; D not resolved. V was clipped by 4 bases and J by 2 bases, with 14 bases between them. In germline, CDR1 is SGHDT, CDR2 YYEEEE. This CDR3 has 15 residues.

The chain recombines TRBV19 with TRBJ2-5; possibly TRBD2 for D (5 bases). V was cut by 10 bases and J by 5 bases, with 20 bases left in between. From germline, CDR1 is LNHDA and CDR2 SQIVND (reference sequence). The CDR3 is 14 amino acids. CDR3 loop: CATSLRAERETQYF. The CDR3, as DNA: TGTGCCACCTCTCTGAGGGCCGAGAGGGAGACCCAGTACTTC. Full variable domain (remainder filled in from reference TRBV19 and TRBJ2-5): DGGITQSPKYLFRKEGQNVTLSCEQNLNHDAMYWYRQDPGQGLRLIYYSQIVNDFQKGDIAEGYSVSREKKESFPLTVTSAQKNPTAFYLCATSLRAERETQYFGPGTRLLVL.

This clonotype was seen a handful of times. The rearrangement joins TRBV5-1 to TRBJ2-1, with 9 positions matching TRBD1. CDR1 and CDR2 from the germline V gene are SGHRS and YFSETQ. V lost 1 base to trimming and J lost 0 bases; unmatched junction nucleotides: 2. This CDR3 is 16 amino acids long. This CDR3 reads CASSLTGGNSYNEQFF. Here the CDR3 DNA reads TGCGCCAGCAGCTTGACAGGGGGCAACTCCTACAATGAGCAGTTCTTC.

The chain joins TRBV24-1 to TRBJ2-3, with 10 bases aligning to TRBD1. V was pared by 4 bases and J by 4 bases, with 7 bases of the junction left unmatched. CDR3 size: 16 residues. Germline loops: CDR1 KGHDR, CDR2 SFDVKD. The CDR3 spells CATSEPDRGQADTQYF. The CDR3 DNA is TGTGCCACCAGTGAACCCGACAGGGGGCAAGCAGATACGCAGTATTTT.

The V gene is TRBV7-9, the J gene TRBJ2-3, with D perhaps TRBD1 (5 bases). This CDR3 has 15 amino acids. Germline lookup yields CDR1 SEHNR and CDR2 FQNEAQ (reference sequence). The V and J ends lost 3 bases and 0 bases respectively, with 10 bases between them. CDR3 nucleotide sequence: TGTGCCAGCAGCTTCCGGGCAGGGAGCACAGATACGCAGTATTTT. Translated: CASSFRAGSTDTQYF.

V and J are TRBV30 and TRBJ1-1, with D tentatively TRBD1 (6 bases). The germline V and J ends were trimmed by 4 bases and 6 bases, with 9 bases remaining between them. Germline CDR1 and CDR2: GTSNPN and SVGIG (reference sequence). The CDR3 has 11 amino acids. The CDR3 DNA reads as TGTGCCTGGAACAGGGCCCCTGAAGCTTTCTTT. It yields the protein CAWNRAPEAFF. Combining the CDR3 with reference TRBV30 and TRBJ1-1 gives the whole variable domain SQTIHQWPATLVQPVGSPLSLECTVEGTSNPNLYWYRQAAGRGLQLLFYSVGIGQISSEVPQNLSASRPQDRQFILSSKKLLLSDSGFYLCAWNRAPEAFFGQGTRLTVV.

The chain is built from TRBV12-2 and TRBJ2-7. TRBV12-2 is described as a pseudogene. The CDR3 spans 14 residues. The CDR3: CASRLAGSVREQYF. CDR3 sequence (DNA): TGTGCAAGTCGCTTAGCAGGGTCGGTCCGCGAGCAGTACTTC.

This clonotype has a count of ten or more. The V gene is TRBV20-1, the J gene TRBJ2-7, with 8 nucleotides matching TRBD2. V gave up 1 base and J gave up 3 bases; unmatched junction bases: 5. The V gene's germline CDR1 is DFQATT and CDR2 SNEGSKA (reference sequence). The CDR3 loop spans 14 amino acids. This CDR3 is CSARVPSGYYEQYF. Written as DNA, the CDR3 is TGCAGTGCTAGAGTCCCTAGCGGGTACTACGAGCAGTACTTC.

This clonotype has a count of ten or more. This chain uses TRBV20-1 with TRBJ1-5, with D unresolved. V was clipped by 0 bases and J by 6 bases, with 12 bases between them. CDR3 length: 14 residues. CDR1 and CDR2 from the germline V gene are DFQATT and SNEGSKA (reference sequence). In DNA, the CDR3 is TGCAGTGCTAGAGAACGACATTATCCTCAGCCCCAGCATTTT. Translation: CSARERHYPQPQHF.

The V and J genes are TRBV5-1 and TRBJ1-4; 7 bases line up with TRBD1. CDR3 length equals 15 residues. The V gene end was trimmed by 0 bases and the J gene end by 7 bases; junction bases not matched to a gene: 6. In germline, CDR1 is SGHRS, CDR2 YFSETQ. Here the CDR3 DNA reads TGCGCCAGCAGCTTGGGCGGACAGGCTGGTGAAAAACTGTTTTTT. Translation gives CASSLGGQAGEKLFF.